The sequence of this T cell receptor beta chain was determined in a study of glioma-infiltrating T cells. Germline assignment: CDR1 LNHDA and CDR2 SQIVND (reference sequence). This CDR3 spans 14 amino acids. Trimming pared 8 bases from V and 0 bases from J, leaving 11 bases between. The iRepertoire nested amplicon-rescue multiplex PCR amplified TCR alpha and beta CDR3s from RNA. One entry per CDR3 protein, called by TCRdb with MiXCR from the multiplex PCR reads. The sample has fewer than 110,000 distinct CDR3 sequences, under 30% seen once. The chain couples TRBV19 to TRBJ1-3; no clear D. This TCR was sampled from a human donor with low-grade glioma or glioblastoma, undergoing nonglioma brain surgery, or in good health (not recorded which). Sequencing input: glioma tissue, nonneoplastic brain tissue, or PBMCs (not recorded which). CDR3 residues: CASEAPSSGNTIYF. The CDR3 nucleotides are TGTGCCAGTGAAGCTCCTAGCTCTGGAAACACCATATATTTT.